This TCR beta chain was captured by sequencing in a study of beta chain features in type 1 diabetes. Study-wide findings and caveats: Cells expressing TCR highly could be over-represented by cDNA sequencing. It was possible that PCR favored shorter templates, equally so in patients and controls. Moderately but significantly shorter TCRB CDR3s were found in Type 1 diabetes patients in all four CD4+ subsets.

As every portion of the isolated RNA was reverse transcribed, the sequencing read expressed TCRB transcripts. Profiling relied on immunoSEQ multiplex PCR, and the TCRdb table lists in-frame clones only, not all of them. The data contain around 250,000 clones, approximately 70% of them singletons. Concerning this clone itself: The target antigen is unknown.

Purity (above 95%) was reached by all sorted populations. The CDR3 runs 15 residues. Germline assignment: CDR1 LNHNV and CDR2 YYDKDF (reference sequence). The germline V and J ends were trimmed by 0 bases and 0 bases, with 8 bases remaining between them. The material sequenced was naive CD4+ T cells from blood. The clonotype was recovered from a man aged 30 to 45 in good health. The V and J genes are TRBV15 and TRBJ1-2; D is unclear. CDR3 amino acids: CATSRDGYPNYGYTF. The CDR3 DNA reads TGTGCCACCAGCAGAGATGGATATCCTAACTATGGCTACACCTTC.